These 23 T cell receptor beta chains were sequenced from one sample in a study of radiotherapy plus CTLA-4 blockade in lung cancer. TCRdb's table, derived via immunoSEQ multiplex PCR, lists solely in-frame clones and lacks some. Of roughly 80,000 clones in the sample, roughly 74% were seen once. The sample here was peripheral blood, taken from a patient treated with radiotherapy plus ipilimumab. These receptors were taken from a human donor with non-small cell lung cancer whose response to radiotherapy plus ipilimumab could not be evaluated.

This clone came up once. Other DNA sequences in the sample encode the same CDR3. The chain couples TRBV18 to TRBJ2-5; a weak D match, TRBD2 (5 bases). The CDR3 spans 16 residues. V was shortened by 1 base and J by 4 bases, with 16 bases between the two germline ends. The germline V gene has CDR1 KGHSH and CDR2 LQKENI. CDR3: CASSPRPGSSGETQYF. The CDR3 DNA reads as TGTGCCAGCTCACCACGTCCGGGATCCAGTGGAGAGACCCAGTACTTC.

The CDR3 DNA follows: TGTGCCAGTCGCACTTCCGGGACAGAGGGGAACCGCTATGGCTACACCTTC. It specifies CASRTSGTEGNRYGYTF. The chain recombines TRBV19 with TRBJ1-2, with 7 bases matching TRBD1. Germline values: CDR1 LNHDA, CDR2 SQIVND (reference sequence). V trimming: 8 bases; J trimming: 4 bases; junction bases outside the gene matches: 19. The CDR3 runs to 17 residues.

CDR3 nucleotides: TGTGCCAGCAGCAGCGGGGGGGCCAATGAGCAGTTCTTC. This codes for CASSSGGANEQFF. The gene calls are TRBV2 and TRBJ2-1; 10 bases are shared with TRBD2. The V gene's germline CDR1 is SNHLY and CDR2 FYNNEI. CDR3 length equals 13 residues. Trimming at V came to 6 bases and at J to 6 bases, leaving 2 bases not matched to a gene.

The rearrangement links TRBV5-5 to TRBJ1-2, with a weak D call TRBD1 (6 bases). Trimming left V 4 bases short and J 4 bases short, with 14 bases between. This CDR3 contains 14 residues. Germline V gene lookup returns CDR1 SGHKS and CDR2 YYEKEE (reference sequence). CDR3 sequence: CASSPSSGVYGYTF. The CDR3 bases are TGTGCCAGCAGCCCCAGTTCAGGGGTCTATGGCTACACCTTC.

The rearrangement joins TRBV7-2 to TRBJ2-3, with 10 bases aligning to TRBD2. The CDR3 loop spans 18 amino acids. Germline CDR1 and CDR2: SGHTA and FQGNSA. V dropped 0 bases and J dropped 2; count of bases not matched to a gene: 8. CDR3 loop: CASSLAVSGGVSTDTQYF. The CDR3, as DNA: TGTGCCAGCAGCTTAGCAGTAAGCGGGGGGGTGTCCACAGATACGCAGTATTTT. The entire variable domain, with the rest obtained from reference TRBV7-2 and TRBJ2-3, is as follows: GAGVSQSPSNKVTEKGKDVELRCDPISGHTALYWYRQSLGQGLEFLIYFQGNSAPDKSGLPSDRFSAERTGGSVSTLTIQRTQQEDSAVYLCASSLAVSGGVSTDTQYFGPGTRLTVL.

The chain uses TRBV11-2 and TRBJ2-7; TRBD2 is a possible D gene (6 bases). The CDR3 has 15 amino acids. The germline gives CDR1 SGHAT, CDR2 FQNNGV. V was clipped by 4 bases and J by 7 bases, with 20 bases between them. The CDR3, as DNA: TGTGCCAGCAGCTCCCTTCCGGGACTCAAGCGGGAGCAGTACTTC. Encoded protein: CASSSLPGLKREQYF. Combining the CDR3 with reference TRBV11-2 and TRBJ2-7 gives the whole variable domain EAGVAQSPRYKIIEKRQSVAFWCNPISGHATLYWYQQILGQGPKLLIQFQNNGVVDDSQLPKDRFSAERLKGVDSTLKIQPAKLEDSAVYLCASSSLPGLKREQYFGPGTRLTVT.

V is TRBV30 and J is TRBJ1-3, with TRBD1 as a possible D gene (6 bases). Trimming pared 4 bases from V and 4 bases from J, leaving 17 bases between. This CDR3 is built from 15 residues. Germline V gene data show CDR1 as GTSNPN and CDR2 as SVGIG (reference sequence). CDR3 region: CAWTSGGLRGNTIYF. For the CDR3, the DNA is TGTGCCTGGACCAGCGGGGGGCTGAGAGGAAACACCATATATTTT.

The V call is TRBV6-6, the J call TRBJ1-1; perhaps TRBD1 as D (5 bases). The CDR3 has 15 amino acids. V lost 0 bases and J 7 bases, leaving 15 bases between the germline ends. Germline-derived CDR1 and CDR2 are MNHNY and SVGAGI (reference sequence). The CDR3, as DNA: TGTGCCAGCAGTTACTCCCCGGGGGAGAGGAATGAAGCTTTCTTT. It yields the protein CASSYSPGERNEAFF.

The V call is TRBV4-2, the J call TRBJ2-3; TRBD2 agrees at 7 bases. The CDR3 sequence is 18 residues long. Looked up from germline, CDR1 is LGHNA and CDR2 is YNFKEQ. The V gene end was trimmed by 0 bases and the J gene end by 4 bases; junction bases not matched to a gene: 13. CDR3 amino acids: CASSQDGLGGGIPDTQYF. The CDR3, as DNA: TGTGCCAGCAGCCAAGACGGGTTGGGCGGGGGTATTCCAGATACGCAGTATTTT.

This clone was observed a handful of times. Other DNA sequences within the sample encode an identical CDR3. CDR3 coding DNA: TGCAGCGTTGAACTCCCTAGAGGGACCTACGAGCAGTACTTC. Amino acids: CSVELPRGTYEQYF. V and J are TRBV29-1 and TRBJ2-7; maybe TRBD2 (5 bases). V was cut by 2 bases and J by 2 bases, with 13 bases left in between. CDR3 length equals 14 residues. Germline V gene sequence: CDR1 SQVTM, CDR2 ANQGSEA.

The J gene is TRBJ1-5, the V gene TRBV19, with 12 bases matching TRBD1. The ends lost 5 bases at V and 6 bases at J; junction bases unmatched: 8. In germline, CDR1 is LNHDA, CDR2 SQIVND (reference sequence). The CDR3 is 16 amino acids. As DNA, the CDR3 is TGTGCCAGTAGTGCGACGGGACAGGGGGCAGGTCAGCCCCAGCATTTT. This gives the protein CASSATGQGAGQPQHF.

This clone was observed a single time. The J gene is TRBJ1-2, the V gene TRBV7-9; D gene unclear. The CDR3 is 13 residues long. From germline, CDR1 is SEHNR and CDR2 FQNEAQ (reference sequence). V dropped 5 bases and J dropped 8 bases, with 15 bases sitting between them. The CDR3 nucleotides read TGTGCCAGCAGCCCGACCTTGACCGGGGGCTACACCTTC. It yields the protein CASSPTLTGGYTF.

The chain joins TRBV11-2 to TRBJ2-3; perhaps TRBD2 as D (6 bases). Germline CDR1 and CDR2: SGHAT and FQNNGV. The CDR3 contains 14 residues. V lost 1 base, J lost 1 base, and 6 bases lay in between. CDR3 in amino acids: CASSLGGGTDTQYF. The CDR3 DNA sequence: TGTGCCAGCAGCTTAGGGGGGGGCACAGATACGCAGTATTTT.

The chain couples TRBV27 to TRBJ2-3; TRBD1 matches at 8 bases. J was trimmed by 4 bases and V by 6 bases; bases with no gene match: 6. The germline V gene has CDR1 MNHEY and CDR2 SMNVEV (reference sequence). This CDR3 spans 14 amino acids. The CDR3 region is CASSTDRAADTQYF. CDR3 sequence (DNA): TGTGCCAGCAGCACGGACAGGGCCGCAGATACGCAGTATTTT.

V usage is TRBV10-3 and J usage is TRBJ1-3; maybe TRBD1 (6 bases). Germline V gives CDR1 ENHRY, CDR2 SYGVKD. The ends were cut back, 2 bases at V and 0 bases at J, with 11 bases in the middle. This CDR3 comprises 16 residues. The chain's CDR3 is CAISEINRDSGNTIYF. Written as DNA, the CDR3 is TGTGCCATCAGTGAGATTAACAGGGACTCTGGAAACACCATATATTTT.

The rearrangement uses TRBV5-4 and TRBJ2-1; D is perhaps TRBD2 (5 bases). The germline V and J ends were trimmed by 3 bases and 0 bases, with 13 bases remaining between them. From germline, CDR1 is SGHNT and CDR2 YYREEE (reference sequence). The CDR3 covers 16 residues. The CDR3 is CASSSDSGSSYNEQFF. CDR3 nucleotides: TGTGCCAGCAGCTCGGACTCGGGGAGCTCCTACAATGAGCAGTTCTTC.

CDR3 sequence reads: CASSTLGGSSTDTQYF. The CDR3 DNA reads TGTGCCAGCAGCACCCTAGGGGGATCAAGCACAGATACGCAGTATTTT. The rearrangement links TRBV9 to TRBJ2-3; TRBD1 is a possible D gene (6 bases). This CDR3 contains 16 residues. Germline V lookup: CDR1 SGDLS, CDR2 YYNGEE. V lost 4 bases to trimming and J lost 0 bases, with 15 bases between them.

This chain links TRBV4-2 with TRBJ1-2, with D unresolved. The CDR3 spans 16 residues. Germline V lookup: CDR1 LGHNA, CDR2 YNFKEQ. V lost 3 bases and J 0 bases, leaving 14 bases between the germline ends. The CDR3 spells CASSQGSGSTNYGYTF. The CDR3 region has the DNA TGTGCCAGCAGCCAGGGATCGGGGTCTACTAACTATGGCTACACCTTC.

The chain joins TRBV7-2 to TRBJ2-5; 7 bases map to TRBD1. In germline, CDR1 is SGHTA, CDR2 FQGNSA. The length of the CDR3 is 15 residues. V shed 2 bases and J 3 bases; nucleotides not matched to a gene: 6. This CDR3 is CASSLNRDSKETQYF. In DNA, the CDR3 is TGTGCCAGCAGCTTAAACCGGGACAGCAAAGAGACCCAGTACTTC.

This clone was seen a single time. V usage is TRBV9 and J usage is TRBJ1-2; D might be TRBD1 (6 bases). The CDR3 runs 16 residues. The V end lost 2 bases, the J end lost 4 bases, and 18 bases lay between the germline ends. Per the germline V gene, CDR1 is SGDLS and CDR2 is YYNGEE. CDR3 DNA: TGTGCCAGCAGCGTTGAAGGTGGGGGCCGGAGCTATGGCTACACCTTC. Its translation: CASSVEGGGRSYGYTF.

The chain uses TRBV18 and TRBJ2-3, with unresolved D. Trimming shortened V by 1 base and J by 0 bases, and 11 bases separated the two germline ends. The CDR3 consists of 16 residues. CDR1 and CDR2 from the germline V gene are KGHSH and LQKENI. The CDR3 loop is CASSPLAGPSTDTQYF. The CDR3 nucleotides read TGTGCCAGCTCACCACTTGCAGGTCCGAGCACAGATACGCAGTATTTT. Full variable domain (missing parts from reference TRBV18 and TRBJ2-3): NAGVMQNPRHLVRRRGQEARLRCSPMKGHSHVYWYRQLPEEGLKFMVYLQKENIIDESGMPKERFSAEFPKEGPSILRIQQVVRGDSAAYFCASSPLAGPSTDTQYFGPGTRLTVL.

CDR3 sequence reads: CASSATLVSGEQYF. In DNA form, the CDR3 reads TGTGCCAGCAGCGCGACACTAGTCTCCGGCGAGCAGTACTTC. J is TRBJ2-7 and V is TRBV9, with D perhaps matching TRBD2 (5 bases). This CDR3 has 14 amino acids. CDR1 is SGDLS, CDR2 YYNGEE, per germline. Trimming took 3 bases from V and 6 from J, leaving 16 bases between them.

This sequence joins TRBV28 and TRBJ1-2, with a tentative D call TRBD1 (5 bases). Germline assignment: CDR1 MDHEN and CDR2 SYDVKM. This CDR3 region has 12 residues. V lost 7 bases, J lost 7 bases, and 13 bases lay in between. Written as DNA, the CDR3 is TGTGCCAGCACCAGATCAAGGGGTGGCTACACCTTC. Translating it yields CASTRSRGGYTF.